The source of this TCR beta chain is a study of molecular identifiers for immune sequencing clone quantification. With V trimmed by 2 bases and J by 4 bases, 3 bases remained unmatched. Germline loops: CDR1 MNHNY, CDR2 SVGAGI (reference sequence). The CDR3 has 15 amino acids. This clonotype came up a few times. TCRdb reprocessed the PCR reads with MiXCR, giving one entry per CDR3 protein. The table has hundreds of thousands of distinct CDR3 sequences, just under 20% seen once. Sequenced sample: naive CD8+ T cells from blood, with Jurkat cell RNA spiked in. Subset noted: FACS-sorted CD8+CD4-CCR7+CD45RA+ naive T cells. The V and J genes are TRBV6-6 and TRBJ2-2; 8 positions match TRBD1. The receptor was derived from a human donor in good health. Some libraries in this study had Jurkat cell RNA spiked in. DNA for the CDR3: TGTGCCAGCAGTTACCTGGACAGGGCCACCGGGGAGCTGTTTTTT. Encoded protein: CASSYLDRATGELFF.